These T cell receptor beta chains were read from a single sample in a study of blood T cells in healthy people across ages. TCRdb ran MiXCR on the 5' RACE reads and lists one entry per CDR3 protein. The table shows roughly 1.6 million distinct CDR3 sequences, with about 31% occurring only once. Sequences were obtained from blood. Receptors originate from a woman aged 30 to 39 in good health. CDR3s include the opening cysteine and the closing phenylalanine or tryptophan. A D gene is named only where the DNA matches it firmly. Clone size is stated in some rows and not others, as once, few, many or a class when expanded.

V gene	J gene	clone size	D gene	CDR3 DNA	CDR3 protein
TRBV3-1	TRBJ2-7	few	.	TGTGCCAGCAGCCAAGCGAGGAGCGGCTACGAGCAGTACTTC	CASSQARSGYEQYF
TRBV4-1	TRBJ2-5	few	TRBD2	TGCGCCAGCAGCCGACCCGGGACTAGCGGGGGGACGATACAAGAGACCCAGTACTTC	CASSRPGTSGGTIQETQYF
TRBV30	TRBJ1-2	.	TRBD1	TGTGCCTGGAGCCCGGACAGGGGTAACTATGGCTACACCTTC	CAWSPDRGNYGYTF
TRBV19	TRBJ2-3	.	TRBD2	TGTGCCAGTAGTATGGGGGACTACAACACAGATACGCAGTATTTT	CASSMGDYNTDTQYF
TRBV5-1	TRBJ2-3	few	.	TGCGCCAGCAGCACCCGAGGCCTGTTCACAGATACGCAGTATTTT	CASSTRGLFTDTQYF
TRBV6-1	TRBJ1-5	.	TRBD1	TGTGCCAGCAGTTCAGGGGGCATTCGTAATCAGCCCCAGCATTTT	CASSSGGIRNQPQHF
TRBV5-1	TRBJ2-1	many	TRBD1	TGCGCCAGCAGCTTCGAGGGGGCCCCCTACAATGAGCAGTTCTTC	CASSFEGAPYNEQFF
TRBV3-1	TRBJ1-5	many	TRBD1	TGTGCCAGCAGCCAAGGACAGGGTGGTCAGCCCCAGCATTTT	CASSQGQGGQPQHF
TRBV12-5	TRBJ2-7	.	.	TGTGCTAGTTCCGGACGATTAAGAGACCAGTACTTC	CASSGRLRDQYF
TRBV7-2	TRBJ2-7	few	TRBD2	TGTGCCAGCAGCCTCGAAGGGACTAGCGGATATTACGAGCAGTACTTC	CASSLEGTSGYYEQYF
TRBV4-2	TRBJ2-3	few	.	TGTGCCAGCAGCCAAGTCTTAGACGGCACAGATACGCAGTATTTT	CASSQVLDGTDTQYF
TRBV2	TRBJ2-3	.	.	TGTGCCAGCAGAACCTTAGTGGGGGGGGCGTGGGATACGCAGTATTTT	CASRTLVGGAWDTQYF
TRBV20-1	TRBJ2-1	few	.	TGCAGTGCTAGCAGCAATGAGCAGTTCTTC	CSASSNEQFF
TRBV5-1	TRBJ2-5	few	TRBD1	TGCGCCAGCCACGCTGGGACAGGGGAAGAGACCCAGTACTTC	CASHAGTGEETQYF
TRBV20-1	TRBJ1-5	few	.	TGCAGTGCTAGAGCAGGACAGCCTGGACAGCCCCAGCATTTT	CSARAGQPGQPQHF
TRBV7-3	TRBJ2-1	.	.	TGTGCCAGCAGCTTAACCGGGACCTACAGTGAGCAGTTCTTC	CASSLTGTYSEQFF